This T cell receptor (beta chain) was captured by sequencing in a study of OX40 agonist ivuxolimab in advanced cancers. Study-level results: Researchers report that CD8+ T cells had, on average, more expanded clones than CD4+. In the expanded peripheral T cells, antigen specificity was never determined.

About this clone: What it binds is unknown.

Germline CDR1 and CDR2: LGHNA and YSLEER. The CDR3 sequence is 16 residues long. Deletions cut 4 bases from V and 0 bases from J, with 12 bases between. Clones were sequenced by immunoSEQ multiplex PCR, and TCRdb holds only the in-frame ones, with some missing. The sample contains about 22,000 clones, roughly 84% of which appear only once. The sequence derives from an adult with an advanced solid tumor such as melanoma, head and neck, liver or kidney cancer. The chain couples TRBV4-3 to TRBJ1-4; D call uncertain. The sequenced sample was CD4+ or CD8+ T cells sorted from blood, obtained in a trial of the OX40 agonist ivuxolimab. The CDR3 region has the DNA TGCGCCAGCAGCCCCGGAGGCAGTCCAACTAATGAAAAACTGTTTTTT. Translation gives CASSPGGSPTNEKLFF.